This TCR beta chain was sequenced for a study of blood T cell repertoires in COVID-19. TCRdb keeps only in-frame clones here, not all; method: immunoSEQ multiplex PCR. The sample comprises roughly 200,000 clones, around 94% of which are singletons, and roughly 0.76% rests with the top ten. This receptor was identified in a man younger than 45 with COVID-19, enrolled during active disease. Sequencing was done on a sample of peripheral blood.

CDR3 sequence: CASKGSTSITGELFF. The CDR3 bases are TGTGCCAGTAAGGGGTCAACGAGTATCACCGGGGAGCTGTTTTTT. V usage is TRBV19 and J usage is TRBJ2-2; maybe TRBD1 (5 bases). This CDR3 is built from 15 residues. Deletions cut 7 bases from V and 4 bases from J, with 16 bases between. Per the germline V gene, CDR1 is LNHDA and CDR2 is SQIVND (reference sequence).